This section outlines one T cell receptor beta chain sequence together with its context. Its specific antigen is unknown. No much larger clonotype is one base removed from it; base qualities were not supplied. The data belong to a study of post-analysis software for immune sequencing data (dated by TCRdb to the mid-2010s). Study-level background: The recorded disease courses included relapsing-remitting, secondary progressive and progressive-relapsing multiple sclerosis, and some patients had no subtype annotation. A subset of samples was prepared in parallel using single-end sample barcoding, then pooled and co-amplified after Illumina adapter ligation. The patient repertoires were compared against approximately ten previously published healthy control repertoires obtained from donors aged roughly 6 to 26 years. Study-level results and caveats: Significantly higher frequencies in patients than in controls were found for roughly 5 TRBV segments, including TRBV5-6, TRBV5-1 and TRBV20-1. Significantly lower normalized Chao1 diversity was found in multiple sclerosis patients than in controls, suggesting substantial peripheral T-cell clonal expansion. The multiple sclerosis patient group was slightly younger than the control group. When samples were clustered directly using the F measure, samples prepared in the same batch co-clustered strongly, which prompted a batch-effect correction.

Library construction relied on PCR. TCRdb records Illumina HiSeq 2500 as the sequencer. To reduce PCR and sequencing biases, unique molecular identifiers were built into the TCR beta cDNA libraries. Some 500,000 cDNA molecules were obtained for every 1 to 10 million input T cells, so each molecule roughly corresponded to one T cell. The patient libraries were prepared and sequenced with the same protocol used for the earlier healthy control dataset. Samples belonging to the same batch were prepared together, multiplexed and sequenced on a shared HiSeq lane. As for how the authors treated the data: MIGEC was used to process the raw barcoded reads, and molecular identifier groups with only a single read were discarded before consensus assembly and CDR3 extraction. Clonotype tables were post-analysed with VDJtools, and diversity was normalized by down-sampling all datasets to the smallest sample size. Repertoire overlap clustering matched CDR3 amino acid but not nucleotide sequences to correct batch-related cross-sample contamination. TCRdb applied fastp at Q25 and MiXCR to the public reads, then kept only in-frame beta chains. Rows matching on CDR3 protein sequence are summarized as one entry with the most common DNA and genes. The authors' filters were not applied to this entry. Recorded for this sample are hundreds of thousands of distinct CDR3 sequences; 53% of them occurred a single time. The ten largest clones add up to roughly 4.4% of the sample.

To demonstrate the VDJtools post-analysis software, the study profiled TCR beta repertoires from the peripheral blood of about a dozen young patients with multiple sclerosis. The patients with multiple sclerosis were children and adolescents between 6 and 15 years of age. The CDR3 has 16 amino acids, counting the end cysteine and phenylalanine. CDR3 DNA only is kept here, 48 bases in frame from base 1. V is cut back by 8 bases and J by 2 bases, with 11 bases in the junction unmatched. The CDR1 and CDR2 encoded by the germline V gene are SGHTA and FQGNSA. The chain was built from TRBV7-2 and TRBJ2-1; 8 bases in the middle match TRBD2. The sequencing sample was made of blood. This TCR derives from a girl aged 5-17 years with multiple sclerosis. For the CDR3, the sequence is CASGSTRGRTYNEQFF. The DNA sequence is TGTGCCAGCGGATCCACCCGCGGGAGGACCTACAATGAGCAGTTCTTC.